The entry that follows covers one TCR beta chain sequence. The germline gene is not matched at one end of the junction; a read error may be the cause. The sample belongs to a study of post-analysis software for immune sequencing data. Study overall: The disease courses spanned relapsing-remitting, secondary progressive and progressive-relapsing forms of multiple sclerosis.

Each TCR beta cDNA library carried unique molecular identifiers. Each CDR3 protein gets one entry after TCRdb re-called the PCR reads with MiXCR. The table includes around 150,000 distinct CDR3 sequences, under 40% detected once. CDR1 is DFQATT, CDR2 SNEGSKA, per germline (reference sequence). The CDR3 has 14 residues. This sequence was found in a girl aged 5 to 17 with multiple sclerosis. Sequenced here: blood, sampled after autologous hematopoietic stem cell transplantation. The chain couples TRBV20-1 to TRBJ2-1; 8 bases agree with TRBD2. CDR3: CSVRVAGGSNEQFF. The CDR3 DNA reads as TGCAGTGTTAGAGTTGCGGGAGGTTCGAATGAGCAGTTCTTC.